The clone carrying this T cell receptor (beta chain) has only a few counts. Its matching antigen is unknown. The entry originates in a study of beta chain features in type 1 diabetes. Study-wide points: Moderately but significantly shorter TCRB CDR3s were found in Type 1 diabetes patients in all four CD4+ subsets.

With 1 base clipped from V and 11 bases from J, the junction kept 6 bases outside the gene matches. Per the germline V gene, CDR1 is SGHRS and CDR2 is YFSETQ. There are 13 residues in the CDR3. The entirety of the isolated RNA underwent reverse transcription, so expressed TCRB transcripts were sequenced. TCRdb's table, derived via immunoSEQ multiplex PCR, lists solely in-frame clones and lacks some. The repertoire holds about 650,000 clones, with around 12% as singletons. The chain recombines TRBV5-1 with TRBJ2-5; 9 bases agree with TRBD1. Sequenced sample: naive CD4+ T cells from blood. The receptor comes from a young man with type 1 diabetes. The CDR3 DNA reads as TGCGCCAGCAGCTTGACAGGGGGCACGGAGCAGTACTTC. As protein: CASSLTGGTEQYF.